This TCR beta chain was sequenced during a study of cytomegalovirus exposure and HLA in healthy donors. Study outcomes and limitations: The study designated 150 or so TCR beta chains cytomegalovirus-associated. As was reported, the classifier diagnosed cytomegalovirus status with high specificity and sensitivity.

The method was immunoSEQ multiplex PCR; TCRdb's version includes in-frame clones alone and lacks a portion of them. This table holds 190,000 or so clones, 84% found once. The table lists this clone with a few counts. What it binds is not known. This sequence originates from a young woman in good health and CMV-seropositive. What was sequenced was PBMCs.

CDR3 nucleotides: TGTGCCAGCAGATTAACAGGTTTGAACACTGAAGCTTTCTTT. This gives the protein CASRLTGLNTEAFF. The chain has TRBV28 and TRBJ1-1; TRBD1 is a possible D gene (5 bases). Deletions cut 6 bases from V and 0 bases from J, with 11 bases between. CDR1 and CDR2 from the germline V gene are MDHEN and SYDVKM. The CDR3 length is 14 residues.